Here is one T cell receptor (beta chain) with its context. Antigen: not known. The germline V gene encodes CDR1 LNHDA and CDR2 SQIVND (reference sequence). With V trimmed by 1 base and J by 1 base, 2 bases remained unmatched. This CDR3 is built from 15 residues. The data originate from a study of cytomegalovirus exposure and HLA in healthy donors. Study details: The 120 validation repertoires, a later analysis reported, used the same platform as the roughly 660 repertoires from the first cohort. Findings and caveats of the study: A few chains tied to CMV proved CMV antigen-specific in vitro.

Clones were sequenced by immunoSEQ multiplex PCR, and TCRdb holds only the in-frame ones, with some missing. Of under 200,000 clones listed, roughly 80% are singletons. The specimen sequenced was PBMCs. The chain uses TRBV19 and TRBJ2-7; 9 nucleotides match TRBD1. This clonotype was sampled from a man aged 18 to 29 in good health and CMV-seropositive. The DNA of the CDR3 is TGTGCCAGTAGTATAGGACAGGGGGAGTCCTACGAGCAGTACTTC. This translates into CASSIGQGESYEQYF.